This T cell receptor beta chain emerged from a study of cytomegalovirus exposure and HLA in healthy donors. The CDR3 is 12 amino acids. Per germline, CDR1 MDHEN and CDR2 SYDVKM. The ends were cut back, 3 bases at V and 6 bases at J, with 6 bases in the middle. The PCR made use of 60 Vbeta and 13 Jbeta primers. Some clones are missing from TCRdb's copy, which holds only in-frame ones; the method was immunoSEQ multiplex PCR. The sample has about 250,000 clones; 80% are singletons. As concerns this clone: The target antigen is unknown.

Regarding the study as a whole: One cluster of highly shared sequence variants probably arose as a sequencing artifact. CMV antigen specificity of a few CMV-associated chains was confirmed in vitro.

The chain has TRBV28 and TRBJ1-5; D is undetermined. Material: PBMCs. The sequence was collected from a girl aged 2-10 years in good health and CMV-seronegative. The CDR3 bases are TGTGCCAGCAGTTTTGCGCGTCAGCCCCAGCATTTT. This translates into CASSFARQPQHF. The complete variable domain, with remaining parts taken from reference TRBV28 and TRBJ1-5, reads DVKVTQSSRYLVKRTGEKVFLECVQDMDHENMFWYRQDPGLGLRLIYFSYDVKMKEKGDIPEGYSVSREKKERFSLILESASTNQTSMYLCASSFARQPQHFGDGTRLSIL.